The 30 T cell receptor beta chains presented below share a single source sample, sequenced in a study of blood T cell repertoires in COVID-19. TCRdb's copy holds only in-frame clones and misses some; the assay was immunoSEQ multiplex PCR. The profile covers roughly 130,000 clones, with 84% appearing a single time and 8.9% taken by the ten largest. Sequenced input: peripheral blood. Receptor source: a man aged 25 to 45 with COVID-19, enrolled during active disease.

The rearrangement uses TRBV10-3 and TRBJ1-4, with D perhaps TRBD1 (5 bases). Germline-derived CDR1 and CDR2 are ENHRY and SYGVKD. V shed 6 bases and J shed 8 bases, with 16 bases lying between them. The CDR3 is 14 amino acids. The CDR3 is CAISGGGPKEKLFF. The CDR3 region has the DNA TGTGCCATCAGCGGCGGGGGACCGAAGGAAAAACTGTTTTTT.

V and J are TRBV12-3 or TRBV12-4 and TRBJ2-2; D is undetermined. With 8 bases removed from V and 8 bases from J, the gap between germline ends came to 9 bases. This CDR3 region has 11 residues. The chain's CDR3 is CASRKEGELFF. The CDR3 coding sequence is TGTGCCAGCCGAAAGGAGGGGGAGCTGTTTTTT.

This clone was observed once. The V call is TRBV24-1, the J call TRBJ2-2; possible D gene TRBD1, 6 bases. The V gene's germline CDR1 is KGHDR and CDR2 SFDVKD. The germline V and J ends were trimmed by 5 bases and 6 bases, with 12 bases remaining between them. The CDR3 is 14 amino acids. As DNA, the CDR3 is TGTGCCACCAGTGCTTCAGGGGTCCCCGGGGAGCTGTTTTTT. It translates to CATSASGVPGELFF.

The chain employs TRBV7-9 and TRBJ1-4; D gene unclear. Germline loops: CDR1 SEHNR, CDR2 FQNEAQ (reference sequence). The CDR3 consists of 13 residues. V lost 5 bases and J lost 8, with 12 bases in between. The CDR3 DNA is TGTGCCAGCAGCCCACCGGTGATCGAAAAACTGTTTTTT. Translated: CASSPPVIEKLFF.

The rearrangement uses TRBV10-3 and TRBJ2-5; tentatively, D is TRBD2 (6 bases). Germline CDR1 is ENHRY and CDR2 is SYGVKD. This CDR3 is built from 13 residues. Trimming shortened V by 4 bases and J by 3 bases, and 9 bases separated the two germline ends. DNA for the CDR3: TGTGCCATCAGTGTTGGAGGGGAAGAGACCCAGTACTTC. This gives the protein CAISVGGEETQYF.

Only one count was recorded for this clone. Within the sample, other DNA sequences also encode this same CDR3. The rearrangement links TRBV5-4 to TRBJ1-4, with D unclear. V was clipped by 0 bases and J by 7 bases, with 7 bases between them. There are 13 residues in the CDR3. Germline assignment: CDR1 SGHNT and CDR2 YYREEE (reference sequence). The CDR3 reads CASSLDRVEKLFF. DNA of the CDR3: TGTGCCAGCAGCTTGGATAGAGTTGAAAAACTGTTTTTT.

CDR3 protein: CATSDLRLAEGTDTQYF. The CDR3 nucleotides are TGTGCCACCAGTGATTTAAGGCTAGCGGAGGGCACAGATACGCAGTATTTT. V gene TRBV24-1 combines with J gene TRBJ2-3; TRBD2 aligns across 7 bases. The germline gives CDR1 KGHDR, CDR2 SFDVKD. This CDR3 is 17 amino acids long. The trim removed 1 base at V and 1 base at J, leaving 7 bases unmatched.

This chain links TRBV10-3 with TRBJ1-6; D ambiguous. Trimming cost V 3 bases and J 9 bases, with 9 bases left between them. Germline values: CDR1 ENHRY, CDR2 SYGVKD. CDR3 size: 13 residues. In nucleotides, the CDR3 is TGTGCCATCAGTGATGTAGTCGGTTCACCCCTCCACTTT. Translated: CAISDVVGSPLHF.

The chain is built from TRBV30 and TRBJ2-3; 7 positions match TRBD2. The germline CDR1 and CDR2 sequences are GTSNPN and SVGIG (reference sequence). The CDR3 is made up of 15 amino acids. V was pared by 4 bases and J by 2 bases, with 9 bases of the junction left unmatched. CDR3 sequence reads: CAWKVAGISTDTQYF. Here the CDR3 DNA reads TGTGCCTGGAAGGTAGCGGGTATTTCCACAGATACGCAGTATTTT. The full variable domain, rest sourced from reference TRBV30 and TRBJ2-3, is SQTIHQWPATLVQPVGSPLSLECTVEGTSNPNLYWYRQAAGRGLQLLFYSVGIGQISSEVPQNLSASRPQDRQFILSSKKLLLSDSGFYLCAWKVAGISTDTQYFGPGTRLTVL.

This clone has just one count. This chain links TRBV2 with TRBJ2-2; D gene unclear. Per the germline V gene, CDR1 is SNHLY and CDR2 is FYNNEI. Trimming stripped 6 bases from V and 1 base from J, with 15 bases between. The CDR3 has 16 residues. CDR3 DNA sequence: TGTGCCAGCAGCTCACCCCCCTACGGGAACACCGGGGAGCTGTTTTTT. Translated: CASSSPPYGNTGELFF.

The rearrangement uses TRBV6-1 and TRBJ2-5, with 7 bases that match TRBD2. With V trimmed by 1 base and J by 2 bases, 4 bases remained unmatched. Germline values: CDR1 MNHNS, CDR2 SASEGT. CDR3 length: 15 residues. CDR3: CASSEGSGGQETQYF. For the CDR3, the DNA is TGTGCCAGCAGTGAAGGGTCGGGGGGTCAAGAGACCCAGTACTTC.

The rearrangement uses TRBV5-6 and TRBJ1-2; TRBD1 might be the D (6 bases). Germline-derived CDR1 and CDR2 are SGHDT and YYEEEE. V lost 4 bases, J lost 5 bases, and 15 bases lay in between. CDR3 size: 14 residues. CDR3 residues: CASSTDRRTYGYTF. The CDR3 DNA reads TGTGCCAGCAGCACGGACAGAAGGACATATGGCTACACCTTC.

The V gene is TRBV4-3, the J gene TRBJ2-7; possible D gene TRBD2, 6 bases. V was cut by 0 bases and J by 3 bases, with 9 bases left in between. This CDR3 region has 14 residues. CDR1 is LGHNA, CDR2 YSLEER, per germline. The CDR3 region is CASSQEPGVYEQYF. The CDR3 DNA sequence: TGCGCCAGCAGCCAAGAACCGGGAGTCTACGAGCAGTACTTC.

The chain combines TRBV10-1 with TRBJ1-3; possible D gene TRBD1, 5 bases. The V gene's germline CDR1 is WNHNN and CDR2 SYGVQD (reference sequence). The CDR3 covers 16 residues. V lost 3 bases to trimming and J lost 0 bases, with 12 bases between them. CDR3: CASSDPGGSSGNTIYF. CDR3 in DNA: TGCGCCAGCAGTGATCCGGGGGGTTCCTCTGGAAACACCATATATTTT.

Here the CDR3 reads CASSKRRTSGLPRCNEQFF. As DNA, the CDR3 is TGTGCCAGCAGCAAAAGGAGGACTAGCGGGCTCCCGCGGTGCAATGAGCAGTTCTTC. The chain is built from TRBV21-1 and TRBJ2-1; the D segment call TRBD2 is taken from the table without a DNA check. TRBV21-1 constitutes a pseudogene. The CDR3 length is 19 residues.

The chain recombines TRBV5-6 with TRBJ1-1; the D is unclear. The CDR3 has 14 amino acids. The V gene's germline CDR1 is SGHDT and CDR2 YYEEEE. Trimming cost V 4 bases and J 4 bases, with 14 bases left between them. The CDR3 reads CASSPIGRSTEAFF. CDR3 DNA sequence: TGTGCCAGCAGCCCCATAGGGAGGAGCACTGAAGCTTTCTTT. Based on the CDR3 plus reference TRBV5-6 and TRBJ1-1, the full variable domain is DAGVTQSPTHLIKTRGQQVTLRCSPKSGHDTVSWYQQALGQGPQFIFQYYEEEERQRGNFPDRFSGHQFPNYSSELNVNALLLGDSALYLCASSPIGRSTEAFFGQGTRLTVV.

The chain carries TRBV28 and TRBJ2-7; D is ambiguous. Deletions cut 7 bases from V and 1 base from J, with 17 bases between. The length of the CDR3 is 15 residues. Looked up from germline, CDR1 is MDHEN and CDR2 is SYDVKM. The CDR3, as DNA: TGTGCCAGCACCATAACGTCGACAAGATCCTACGAGCAGTACTTC. Protein product: CASTITSTRSYEQYF.

V is TRBV5-5 and J is TRBJ2-3, with 7 bases identical to TRBD1. After removal of 0 bases from V and 0 bases from J, the junction contained 13 bases not matched to a gene. The length of the CDR3 is 19 residues. CDR1 and CDR2 (germline): SGHKS, YYEKEE (reference sequence). CDR3 residues: CASSLARTGPLGSTDTQYF. The CDR3 DNA reads TGTGCCAGCAGCTTGGCCCGGACAGGACCTCTCGGGAGCACAGATACGCAGTATTTT.

The rearrangement links TRBV2 to TRBJ2-7; a weak D match, TRBD2 (6 bases). CDR1 SNHLY and CDR2 FYNNEI come from the germline V gene. The CDR3 runs to 13 residues. V gave up 8 bases and J gave up 2 bases, with 13 bases separating them. The CDR3 protein is CASVFSGAYEQYF. CDR3 sequence (DNA): TGTGCCAGCGTCTTTAGCGGTGCCTACGAGCAGTACTTC.

The chain uses TRBV30 and TRBJ2-3; 8 nucleotides agree with TRBD1. V dropped 3 bases and J dropped 5; count of bases not matched to a gene: 4. The CDR3 is 13 amino acids. The germline V gene encodes CDR1 GTSNPN and CDR2 SVGIG (reference sequence). CDR3 region: CAWRTTGVDTQYF. For the CDR3, the DNA is TGTGCCTGGAGAACGACAGGGGTAGATACGCAGTATTTT.

The chain employs TRBV28 and TRBJ2-5; TRBD1 might be the D (6 bases). The CDR3 is 13 residues long. The V end was cut by 6 bases, the J end by 1 base, with 9 bases between. Germline loops: CDR1 MDHEN, CDR2 SYDVKM. The CDR3 DNA reads as TGTGCCAGCAGCCGGGACACCCAAGAGACCCAGTACTTC. It codes for CASSRDTQETQYF.

The rearrangement uses TRBV28 and TRBJ1-5; TRBD1 aligns across 7 bases. CDR1 is MDHEN and CDR2 is SYDVKM in the germline V gene. CDR3 size: 14 residues. V gave up 6 bases and J gave up 4 bases; unmatched junction bases: 6. The CDR3 coding sequence is TGTGCCAGCAGCCGGACAGGCGGTAATCAGCCCCAGCATTTT. This encodes CASSRTGGNQPQHF. The variable domain in full, completed from reference TRBV28 and TRBJ1-5, reads DVKVTQSSRYLVKRTGEKVFLECVQDMDHENMFWYRQDPGLGLRLIYFSYDVKMKEKGDIPEGYSVSREKKERFSLILESASTNQTSMYLCASSRTGGNQPQHFGDGTRLSIL.

The chain carries TRBV4-2 and TRBJ1-1; D uncertain. CDR1 and CDR2 from the germline V gene are LGHNA and YNFKEQ. V was trimmed by 0 bases and J by 11 bases, leaving 13 bases between them. The CDR3 runs 13 residues. The CDR3: CASSQENASGAFF. CDR3 nucleotide sequence: TGTGCCAGCAGCCAAGAAAATGCCTCGGGGGCTTTCTTT.

The genes are TRBV18 and TRBJ1-2; D call uncertain. Trimming cost V 6 bases and J 4 bases, with 9 bases left between them. Germline V gene sequence: CDR1 KGHSH, CDR2 LQKENI. This CDR3 has 12 amino acids. The CDR3 coding sequence is TGTGCCAGCTCTCGCGACTTCTATGGCTACACCTTC. Its protein is CASSRDFYGYTF.

The rearrangement joins TRBV11-3 to TRBJ2-1, with D possibly being TRBD2 (5 bases). This CDR3 spans 13 amino acids. Trimming removed 1 base at V and 10 bases at J, with 11 bases between. Germline assignment: CDR1 SGHNT and CDR2 YENEEA. Here the CDR3 reads CASSLVYEREQFF. Written as DNA, the CDR3 is TGTGCCAGCAGCTTAGTCTATGAGCGGGAGCAGTTCTTC.

The V gene is TRBV19, the J gene TRBJ2-1, with D possibly being TRBD1 (5 bases). Germline V gene data show CDR1 as LNHDA and CDR2 as SQIVND (reference sequence). CDR3 size: 13 residues. V dropped 4 bases and J dropped 4 bases, with 8 bases sitting between them. CDR3 DNA: TGTGCCAGTAGTAGAACAGGATACAATGAGCAGTTCTTC. This encodes CASSRTGYNEQFF.

This chain uses TRBV3-1 (or the pseudogene TRBV3-2) with TRBJ2-2; tentative D call: TRBD2 (5 bases). The V gene lost 0 bases and the J gene lost 5 bases, with 16 bases spanning the gap. The CDR3 has 17 amino acids. CDR1 is LGHDT, CDR2 YNNKEL, per germline (reference sequence). CDR3 amino acids: CASSQDPWASGTGELFF. In DNA, the CDR3 is TGTGCCAGCAGCCAAGATCCGTGGGCCTCGGGGACCGGGGAGCTGTTTTTT.

The chain has TRBV7-8 and TRBJ1-5; 7 nucleotides line up with TRBD1. Trimming at V came to 5 bases and at J to 3 bases, leaving 10 bases not matched to a gene. CDR1 is SGHVS and CDR2 is FQNEAQ in the germline V gene. The CDR3 has 16 amino acids. The CDR3 DNA is TGTGCCAGCAGCGTAACGACAGGGACCGTCAATCAGCCCCAGCATTTT. Amino acids: CASSVTTGTVNQPQHF.

This clone was seen once. The chain combines TRBV9 with TRBJ2-7; 8 bases fit TRBD1. After removal of 3 bases from V and 0 bases from J, the junction contained 8 bases not matched to a gene. Germline V gene sequence: CDR1 SGDLS, CDR2 YYNGEE. This CDR3 is built from 16 residues. In DNA, the CDR3 is TGTGCCAGCAGCGAGGGGACAGGCGTCTTCTCCTACGAGCAGTACTTC. Translating gives CASSEGTGVFSYEQYF.

V and J are TRBV6-1 and TRBJ2-6, with 8 nucleotides matching TRBD1. The CDR3 totals 16 residues. J was trimmed by 2 bases and V by 4 bases; bases with no gene match: 4. From germline, CDR1 is MNHNS and CDR2 SASEGT. The CDR3 here is CASSVRTGTGANVLTF. For the CDR3, the DNA is TGTGCCAGCAGTGTTCGGACAGGGACTGGGGCCAACGTCCTGACTTTC.